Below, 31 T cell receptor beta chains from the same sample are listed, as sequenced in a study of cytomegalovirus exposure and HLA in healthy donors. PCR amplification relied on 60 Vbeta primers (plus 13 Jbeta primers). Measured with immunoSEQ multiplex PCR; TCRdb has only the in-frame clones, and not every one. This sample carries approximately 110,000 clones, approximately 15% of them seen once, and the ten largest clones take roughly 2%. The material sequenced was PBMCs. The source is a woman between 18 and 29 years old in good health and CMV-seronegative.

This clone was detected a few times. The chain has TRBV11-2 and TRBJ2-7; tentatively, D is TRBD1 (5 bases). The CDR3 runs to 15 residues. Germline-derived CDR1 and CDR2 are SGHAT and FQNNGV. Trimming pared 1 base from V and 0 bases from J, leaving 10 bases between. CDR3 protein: CASSLVQAYSYEQYF. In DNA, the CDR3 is TGTGCCAGCAGCTTAGTACAGGCCTACTCCTACGAGCAGTACTTC.

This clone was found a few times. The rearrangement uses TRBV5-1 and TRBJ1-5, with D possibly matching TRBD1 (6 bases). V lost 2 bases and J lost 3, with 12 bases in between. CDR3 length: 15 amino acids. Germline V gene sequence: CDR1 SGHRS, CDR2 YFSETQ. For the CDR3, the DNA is TGCGCCAGCAGCTTTGGGACATCACCCAATCAGCCCCAGCATTTT. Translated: CASSFGTSPNQPQHF.

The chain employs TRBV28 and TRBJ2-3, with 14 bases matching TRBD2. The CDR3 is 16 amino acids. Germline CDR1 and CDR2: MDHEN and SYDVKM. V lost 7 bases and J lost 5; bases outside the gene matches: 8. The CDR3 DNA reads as TGTGCCAGCATTGGGACTAGCGGGAGACGAGTAGATACGCAGTATTTT. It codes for CASIGTSGRRVDTQYF.

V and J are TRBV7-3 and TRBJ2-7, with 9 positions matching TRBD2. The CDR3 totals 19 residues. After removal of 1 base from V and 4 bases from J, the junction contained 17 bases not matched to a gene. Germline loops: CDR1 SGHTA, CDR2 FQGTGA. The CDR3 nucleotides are TGTGCCAGCAGCTTAAAGGCCAGGGGGGTAGCGGGAGAAGGTTACGAGCAGTACTTC. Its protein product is CASSLKARGVAGEGYEQYF.

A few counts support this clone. CDR3 sequence (DNA): TGTGCCTGGAGCAGACGGGAGCCGGAGCAGTACTTC. The encoded protein is CAWSRREPEQYF. The V and J genes are TRBV30 and TRBJ2-7, with D possibly matching TRBD2 (6 bases). The CDR3 has 12 residues. The germline V and J ends were trimmed by 3 bases and 7 bases, with 13 bases remaining between them. Germline loops: CDR1 GTSNPN, CDR2 SVGIG (reference sequence). Together with reference TRBV30 and TRBJ2-7, the CDR3 gives the full variable domain: SQTIHQWPATLVQPVGSPLSLECTVEGTSNPNLYWYRQAAGRGLQLLFYSVGIGQISSEVPQNLSASRPQDRQFILSSKKLLLSDSGFYLCAWSRREPEQYFGPGTRLTVT.

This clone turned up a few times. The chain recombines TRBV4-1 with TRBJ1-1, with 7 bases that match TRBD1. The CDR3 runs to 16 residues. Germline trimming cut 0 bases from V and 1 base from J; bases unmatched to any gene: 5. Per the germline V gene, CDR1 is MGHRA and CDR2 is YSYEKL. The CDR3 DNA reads TGCGCCAGCAGCCAAGATAGGGGACAGACGAACACTGAAGCTTTCTTT. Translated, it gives CASSQDRGQTNTEAFF.

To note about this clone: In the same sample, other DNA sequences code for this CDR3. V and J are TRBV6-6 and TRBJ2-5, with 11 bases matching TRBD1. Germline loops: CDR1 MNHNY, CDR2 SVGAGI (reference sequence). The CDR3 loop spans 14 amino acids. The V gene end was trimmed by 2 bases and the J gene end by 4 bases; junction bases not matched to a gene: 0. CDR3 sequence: CASSYGQGAETQYF. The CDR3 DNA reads TGTGCCAGCAGTTACGGACAGGGGGCAGAGACCCAGTACTTC.

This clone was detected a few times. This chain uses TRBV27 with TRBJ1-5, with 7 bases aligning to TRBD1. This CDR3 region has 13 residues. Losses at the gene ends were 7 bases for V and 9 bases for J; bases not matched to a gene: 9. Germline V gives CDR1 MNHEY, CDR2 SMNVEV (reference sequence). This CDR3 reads CASKGAALGPQHF. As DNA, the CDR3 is TGTGCCAGCAAGGGGGCAGCATTAGGGCCCCAGCATTTT.

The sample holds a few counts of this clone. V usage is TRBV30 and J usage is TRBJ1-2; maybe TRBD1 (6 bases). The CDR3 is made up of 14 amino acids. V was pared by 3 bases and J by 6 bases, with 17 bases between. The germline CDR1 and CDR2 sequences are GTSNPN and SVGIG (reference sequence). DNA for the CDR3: TGTGCCTGGAGCCCGAGGGTACAGGGTAATGGCTACACCTTC. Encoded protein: CAWSPRVQGNGYTF.

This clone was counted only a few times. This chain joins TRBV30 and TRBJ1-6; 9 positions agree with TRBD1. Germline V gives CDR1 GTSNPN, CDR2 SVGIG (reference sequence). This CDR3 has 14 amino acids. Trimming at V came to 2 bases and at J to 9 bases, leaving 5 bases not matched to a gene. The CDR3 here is CAWSPGTGSSPLHF. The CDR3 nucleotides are TGTGCCTGGAGTCCCGGGACAGGGAGTTCACCCCTCCACTTT.

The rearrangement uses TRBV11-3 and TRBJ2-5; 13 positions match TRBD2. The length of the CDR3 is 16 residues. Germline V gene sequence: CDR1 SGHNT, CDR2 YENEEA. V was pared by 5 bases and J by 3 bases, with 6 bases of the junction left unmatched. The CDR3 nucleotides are TGTGCCAGCAGCACCGGGACTAGCGGGGCGAAAGAGACCCAGTACTTC. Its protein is CASSTGTSGAKETQYF.

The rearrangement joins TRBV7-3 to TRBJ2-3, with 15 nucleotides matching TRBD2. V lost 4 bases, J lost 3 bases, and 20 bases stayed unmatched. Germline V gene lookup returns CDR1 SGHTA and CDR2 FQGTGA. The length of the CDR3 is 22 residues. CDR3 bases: TGTGCCAGCAGCTACACCCCGAGTGGACTAGCGGGAGGGCCTGGGTTGACAGATACGCAGTATTTT. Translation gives CASSYTPSGLAGGPGLTDTQYF.

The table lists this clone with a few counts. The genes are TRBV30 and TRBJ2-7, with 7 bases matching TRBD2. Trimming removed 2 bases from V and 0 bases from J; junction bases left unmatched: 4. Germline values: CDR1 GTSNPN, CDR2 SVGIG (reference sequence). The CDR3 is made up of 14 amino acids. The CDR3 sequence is CAWSMTGGSYEQYF. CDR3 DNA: TGTGCCTGGAGTATGACGGGGGGCTCCTACGAGCAGTACTTC.

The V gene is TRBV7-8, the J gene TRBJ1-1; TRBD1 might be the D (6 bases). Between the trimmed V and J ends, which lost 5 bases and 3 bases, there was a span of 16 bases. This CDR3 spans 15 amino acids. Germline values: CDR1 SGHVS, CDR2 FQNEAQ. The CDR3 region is CASSPGDPRDTEAFF. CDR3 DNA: TGTGCCAGCAGCCCAGGGGACCCGAGGGACACTGAAGCTTTCTTT.

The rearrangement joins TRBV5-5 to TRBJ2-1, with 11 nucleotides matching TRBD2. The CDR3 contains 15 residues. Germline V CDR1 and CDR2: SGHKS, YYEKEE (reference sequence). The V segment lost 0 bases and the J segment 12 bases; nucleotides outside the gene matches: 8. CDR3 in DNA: TGTGCCAGCAGCTTGGCGACTAGCGGGACCCTTGGGCAGTTCTTC. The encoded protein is CASSLATSGTLGQFF.

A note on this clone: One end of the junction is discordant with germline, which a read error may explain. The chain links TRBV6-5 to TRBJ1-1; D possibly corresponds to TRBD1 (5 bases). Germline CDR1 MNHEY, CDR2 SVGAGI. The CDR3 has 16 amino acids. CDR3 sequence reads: CASNYPSGAMNTEAFF. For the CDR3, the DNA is TGTGCCAGCAATTACCCAAGCGGGGCGATGAACACTGAAGCTTTCTTT.

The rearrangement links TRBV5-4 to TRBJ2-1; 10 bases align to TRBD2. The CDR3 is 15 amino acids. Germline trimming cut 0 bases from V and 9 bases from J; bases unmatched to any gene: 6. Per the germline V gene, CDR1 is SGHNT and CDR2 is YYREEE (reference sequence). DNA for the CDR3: TGTGCCAGCAGCTTGGAGGCTAGCGGGAGTATTGAGCAGTTCTTC. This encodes CASSLEASGSIEQFF. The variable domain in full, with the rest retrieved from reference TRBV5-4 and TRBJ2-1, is ETGVTQSPTHLIKTRGQQVTLRCSSQSGHNTVSWYQQALGQGPQFIFQYYREEENGRGNFPPRFSGLQFPNYSSELNVNALELDDSALYLCASSLEASGSIEQFFGPGTRLTVL.

Here the CDR3 reads CATSRGGSEPTYEQYF. In nucleotides, the CDR3 is TGTGCCACCAGCAGAGGTGGAAGCGAACCAACCTACGAGCAGTACTTC. This chain uses TRBV15 with TRBJ2-7; unclear D gene. The CDR3 consists of 16 residues. Germline loops: CDR1 LNHNV, CDR2 YYDKDF (reference sequence). V was clipped by 1 base and J by 2 bases, with 15 bases between them. Full variable domain (outside the CDR3, taken from reference TRBV15 and TRBJ2-7): DAMVIQNPRYQVTQFGKPVTLSCSQTLNHNVMYWYQQKSSQAPKLLFHYYDKDFNNEADTPDNFQSRRPNTSFCFLDIRSPGLGDTAMYLCATSRGGSEPTYEQYFGPGTRLTVT.

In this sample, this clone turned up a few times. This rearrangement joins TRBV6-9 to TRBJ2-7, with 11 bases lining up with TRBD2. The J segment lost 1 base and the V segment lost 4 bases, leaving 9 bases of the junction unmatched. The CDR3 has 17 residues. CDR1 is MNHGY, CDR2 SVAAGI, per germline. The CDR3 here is CASSSTTGTSGSYEQYF. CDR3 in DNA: TGTGCCAGCAGTTCTACTACCGGGACTAGCGGTTCCTACGAGCAGTACTTC.

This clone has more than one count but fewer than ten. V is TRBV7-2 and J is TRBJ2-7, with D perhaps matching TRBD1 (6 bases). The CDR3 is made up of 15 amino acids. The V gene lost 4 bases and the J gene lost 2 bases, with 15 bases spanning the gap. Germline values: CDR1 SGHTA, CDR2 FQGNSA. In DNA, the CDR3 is TGTGCCAGCAGCTCCCGGGACACGACCACCTACGAGCAGTACTTC. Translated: CASSSRDTTTYEQYF.

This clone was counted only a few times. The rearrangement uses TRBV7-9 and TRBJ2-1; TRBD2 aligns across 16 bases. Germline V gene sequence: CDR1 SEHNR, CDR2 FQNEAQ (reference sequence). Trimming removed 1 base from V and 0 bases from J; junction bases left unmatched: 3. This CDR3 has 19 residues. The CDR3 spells CASSLDGTSGRGSYNEQFF. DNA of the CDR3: TGTGCCAGCAGCTTAGATGGGACTAGCGGGAGGGGCTCCTACAATGAGCAGTTCTTC.

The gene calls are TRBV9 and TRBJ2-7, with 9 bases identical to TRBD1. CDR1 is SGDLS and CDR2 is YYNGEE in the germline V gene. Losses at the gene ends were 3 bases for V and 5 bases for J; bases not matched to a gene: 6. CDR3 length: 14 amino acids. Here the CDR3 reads CASSGTGVDDEQYF. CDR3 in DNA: TGTGCCAGCAGCGGGACAGGGGTGGACGACGAGCAGTACTTC.

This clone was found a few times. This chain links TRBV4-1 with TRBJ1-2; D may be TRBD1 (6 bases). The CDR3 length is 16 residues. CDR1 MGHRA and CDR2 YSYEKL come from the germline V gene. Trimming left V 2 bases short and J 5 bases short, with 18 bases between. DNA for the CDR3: TGCGCCAGCAGCCAATCCGGGGCAGGGGCCGCTTATGGCTACACCTTC. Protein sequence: CASSQSGAGAAYGYTF.

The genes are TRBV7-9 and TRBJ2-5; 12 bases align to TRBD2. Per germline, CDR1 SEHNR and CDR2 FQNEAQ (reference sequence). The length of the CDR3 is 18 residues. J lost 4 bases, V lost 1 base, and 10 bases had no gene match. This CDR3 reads CASSLGASGRAGRETQYF. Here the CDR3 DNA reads TGTGCCAGCAGCTTAGGGGCTAGCGGGAGGGCCGGAAGAGAGACCCAGTACTTC.

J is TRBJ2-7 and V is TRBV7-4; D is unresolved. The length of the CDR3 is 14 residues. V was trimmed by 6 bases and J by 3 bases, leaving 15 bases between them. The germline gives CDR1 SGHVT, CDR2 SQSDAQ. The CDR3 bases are TGTGCCAGCAGTTTGCAAGCGAAGTGCTACGAGCAGTACTTC. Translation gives CASSLQAKCYEQYF. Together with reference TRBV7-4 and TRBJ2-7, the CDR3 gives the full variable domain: GAGVSQSPRYKVAKRGRDVALRCDSISGHVTLYWYRQTLGQGSEVLTYSQSDAQRDKSGRPSGRFSAERPERSVSTLKIQRTEQGDSAVYLCASSLQAKCYEQYFGPGTRLTVT.

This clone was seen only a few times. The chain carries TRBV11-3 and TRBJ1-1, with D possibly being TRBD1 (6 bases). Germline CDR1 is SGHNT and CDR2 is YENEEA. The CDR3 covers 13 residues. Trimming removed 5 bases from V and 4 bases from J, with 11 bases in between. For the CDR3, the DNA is TGTGCCAGCAGCGTACAGGGTCTCACTGAAGCTTTCTTT. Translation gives CASSVQGLTEAFF.

The CDR3 DNA reads TGTGCCAGCGGAGGGGAACTAGCGGGAACCAACTCCTACAATGAGCAGTTCTTC. It yields the protein CASGGELAGTNSYNEQFF. This chain links TRBV2 with TRBJ2-1, with TRBD2 identical over 10 bases. V dropped 8 bases and J dropped 0; count of bases not matched to a gene: 13. This CDR3 has 18 amino acids. Germline CDR1 and CDR2: SNHLY and FYNNEI.

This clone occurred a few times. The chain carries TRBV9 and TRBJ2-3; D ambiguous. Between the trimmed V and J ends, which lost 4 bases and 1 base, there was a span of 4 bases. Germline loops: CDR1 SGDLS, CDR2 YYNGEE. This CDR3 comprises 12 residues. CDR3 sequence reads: CASSPGTDTQYF. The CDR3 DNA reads TGTGCCAGCAGCCCAGGCACAGATACGCAGTATTTT.

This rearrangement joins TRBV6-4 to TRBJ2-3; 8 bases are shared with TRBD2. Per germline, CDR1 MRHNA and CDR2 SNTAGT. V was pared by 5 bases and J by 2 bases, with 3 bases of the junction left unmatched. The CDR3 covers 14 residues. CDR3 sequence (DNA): TGTGCCAGCAGTCCGCGGGGGGCCACAGATACGCAGTATTTT. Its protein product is CASSPRGATDTQYF.

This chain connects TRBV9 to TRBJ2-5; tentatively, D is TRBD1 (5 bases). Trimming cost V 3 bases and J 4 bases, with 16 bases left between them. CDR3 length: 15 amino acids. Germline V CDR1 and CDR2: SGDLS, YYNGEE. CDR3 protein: CASSAKDTGAETQYF. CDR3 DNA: TGTGCCAGCAGCGCCAAGGACACCGGCGCAGAGACCCAGTACTTC.

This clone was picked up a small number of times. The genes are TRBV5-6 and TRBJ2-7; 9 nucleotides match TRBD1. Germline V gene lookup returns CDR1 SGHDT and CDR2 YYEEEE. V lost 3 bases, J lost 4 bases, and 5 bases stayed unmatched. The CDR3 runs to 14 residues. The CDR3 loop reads CASSSTGGGYEQYF. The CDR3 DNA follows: TGTGCCAGCAGCTCAACAGGGGGCGGGTACGAGCAGTACTTC.